These 25 T cell receptor beta chains were sequenced from one sample in a study of post-analysis software for immune sequencing data. The antigens these receptors bind are not known. General study results and limits: Compared with controls, patients had more of about 5 TRBV segments, including TRBV5-6, TRBV5-1 and TRBV20-1.

Built from TCR beta cDNA, the libraries had unique molecular identifiers in them. TCRdb passed the PCR reads through MiXCR, listing each CDR3 protein once. The sample records 350,000 to 450,000 distinct CDR3 sequences, approximately 42% being singletons. Sequencing was carried out using blood. These receptors all stem from a girl aged 2-10 years with multiple sclerosis.

This clonotype occurred a few times. The genes are TRBV6-4 and TRBJ2-7; 12 bases match TRBD2. The CDR3 has 20 amino acids. Germline V gene sequence: CDR1 MRHNA, CDR2 SNTAGT. V shed 0 bases and J 2 bases; nucleotides not matched to a gene: 14. This CDR3 is CASSDSNVFTSGGIAYEQYF. CDR3 nucleotides: TGTGCCAGCAGTGACTCGAATGTATTCACTAGCGGGGGGATAGCCTACGAGCAGTACTTC.

The J gene is TRBJ1-2, the V gene TRBV29-1; 10 bases match TRBD1. Germline-derived CDR1 and CDR2 are SQVTM and ANQGSEA. J lost 6 bases, V lost 6 bases, and 13 bases had no gene match. The CDR3 is 15 residues long. CDR3 DNA sequence: TGCAGCGTAGACTCAAACCCCGGGACAGGGGATGGCTACACCTTC. Encoded protein: CSVDSNPGTGDGYTF.

DNA for the CDR3: TGCAGTGCTAGAGAAAAGGGCAGGGAGCGTTACGAGCAGTACTTC. Translating it yields CSAREKGRERYEQYF. The V and J genes are TRBV20-1 and TRBJ2-7; possibly TRBD1 or TRBD2 for D (5 bases each). CDR1 is DFQATT, CDR2 SNEGSKA, per germline (reference sequence). This CDR3 is 15 amino acids long. V was cut by 0 bases and J by 4 bases, with 16 bases left in between.

The chain couples TRBV7-8 to TRBJ2-5, with 8 bases aligning to TRBD2. Trimming removed 6 bases from V and 5 bases from J; junction bases left unmatched: 8. Looked up from germline, CDR1 is SGHVS and CDR2 is FQNEAQ. CDR3 length: 14 residues. CDR3 coding DNA: TGTGCCAGCAGAGCTTGGCGGGGGGTTGAGACCCAGTACTTC. This sequence encodes CASRAWRGVETQYF.

This chain joins TRBV6-5 and TRBJ1-1; 7 nucleotides align to TRBD1. The CDR3 length is 16 residues. Trimming took 6 bases from V and 0 from J; bases not matched to a gene: 10. CDR1 MNHEY and CDR2 SVGAGI come from the germline V gene. The CDR3 DNA reads TGTGCCAGCAGGCCCACAGGGGCGGGTTTGAACACTGAAGCTTTCTTT. As protein: CASRPTGAGLNTEAFF.

This clonotype turned up a few times. CDR3 nucleotide sequence: TGTGCCAGCAGTCCAGGACAGGGAGACCAGCCCCAGCATTTT. Its translation: CASSPGQGDQPQHF. The chain has TRBV28 and TRBJ1-5; 8 bases are a match to TRBD1. The CDR3 is made up of 14 amino acids. The ends lost 5 bases at V and 7 bases at J; junction bases unmatched: 7. CDR1 is MDHEN and CDR2 is SYDVKM in the germline V gene.

This chain joins TRBV29-1 and TRBJ2-1, with 8 bases identical to TRBD1. J lost 13 bases, V lost 6 bases, and 11 bases had no gene match. This CDR3 is 12 amino acids long. Germline-derived CDR1 and CDR2 are SQVTM and ANQGSEA. This CDR3 reads CSVGTGGETQFF. CDR3 in DNA: TGCAGCGTGGGAACAGGGGGAGAGACCCAGTTCTTC.

The chain employs TRBV6-2 or TRBV6-3 and TRBJ1-5, with 9 bases fitting TRBD1. The V segment lost 7 bases and the J segment 4 bases; nucleotides outside the gene matches: 14. The CDR3 totals 17 residues. The germline gives CDR1 MNHEY, CDR2 SVGEGT. CDR3 coding DNA: TGTGCCAGCACCGGGACAGGGCCTTTGGCACAGAATCAGCCCCAGCATTTT. It yields the protein CASTGTGPLAQNQPQHF.

This clonotype was counted a few times. V usage is TRBV29-1 and J usage is TRBJ1-1, with a possible D match to TRBD1 (5 bases). Per the germline V gene, CDR1 is SQVTM and CDR2 is ANQGSEA. The V and J ends lost 4 bases and 1 base respectively, with 10 bases between them. This CDR3 spans 13 amino acids. The DNA for the CDR3 is TGCAGCGTTGTTCGAGACAGGAACACTGAAGCTTTCTTT. Its protein is CSVVRDRNTEAFF.

The chain has TRBV28 and TRBJ2-7; D is perhaps TRBD2 (5 bases). The germline V and J ends were trimmed by 6 bases and 3 bases, with 12 bases remaining between them. The CDR3 covers 13 residues. In germline, CDR1 is MDHEN, CDR2 SYDVKM. CDR3 in amino acids: CASRLGSVYEQYF. CDR3 bases: TGTGCCAGCAGGTTAGGTAGCGTCTACGAGCAGTACTTC. The full variable domain, completed using reference TRBV28 and TRBJ2-7, is DVKVTQSSRYLVKRTGEKVFLECVQDMDHENMFWYRQDPGLGLRLIYFSYDVKMKEKGDIPEGYSVSREKKERFSLILESASTNQTSMYLCASRLGSVYEQYFGPGTRLTVT.

This clonotype was found a few times. V and J are TRBV11-1 and TRBJ2-7; D call uncertain. This CDR3 spans 16 amino acids. Germline CDR1 and CDR2: SGHAT and FQDESV (reference sequence). Trimming removed 2 bases at V and 0 bases at J, with 14 bases between. CDR3 in amino acids: CASSLSPALISYEQYF. CDR3 nucleotide sequence: TGTGCCAGCAGCTTAAGTCCGGCCTTAATCTCCTACGAGCAGTACTTC.

The chain is built from TRBV5-1 and TRBJ1-6; maybe TRBD1 (5 bases). CDR3 length: 16 residues. The V end was cut by 0 bases, the J end by 9 bases, with 16 bases between. Germline lookup yields CDR1 SGHRS and CDR2 YFSETQ. The CDR3 is CASSLAPAGPASPLHF. The CDR3 DNA is TGCGCCAGCAGCTTGGCTCCTGCAGGGCCAGCTTCACCCCTCCACTTT.

This clonotype turned up a few times. The chain uses TRBV5-1 and TRBJ2-1; TRBD2 agrees at 10 bases. The CDR3 consists of 20 residues. In germline, CDR1 is SGHRS, CDR2 YFSETQ. Unmatched junction bases numbered 15, after V lost 1 base and J lost 2 bases. The CDR3 coding sequence is TGCGCCAGCAGCTTGTCTAGGGGACTAGCGAGCCAGAACCCCTACAATGAGCAGTTCTTC. It is translated as CASSLSRGLASQNPYNEQFF.

This rearrangement joins TRBV19 to TRBJ2-5, with D perhaps TRBD1 (6 bases). The CDR3 consists of 13 residues. The germline CDR1 and CDR2 sequences are LNHDA and SQIVND (reference sequence). V was trimmed by 6 bases and J by 0 bases, leaving 8 bases between them. CDR3 residues: CASRDRYQETQYF. CDR3 DNA sequence: TGTGCCAGTAGGGACAGATACCAAGAGACCCAGTACTTC.

The rearrangement links TRBV12-3 or TRBV12-4 to TRBJ2-7, with 12 bases aligning to TRBD1. The ends lost 7 bases at V and 7 bases at J; junction bases unmatched: 8. This CDR3 spans 14 amino acids. CDR3 nucleotides: TGTGCCAGCACCGACCGGGACAGGGGGCAAGAGCAGTACTTC. Amino acid sequence: CASTDRDRGQEQYF.

This clonotype was counted at least ten times. The chain carries TRBV4-2 and TRBJ2-2, with TRBD2 as a possible D gene (6 bases). Germline assignment: CDR1 LGHNA and CDR2 YNFKEQ. The CDR3 extends over 16 amino acids. The V end was cut by 0 bases, the J end by 4 bases, with 12 bases between. Written as DNA, the CDR3 is TGTGCCAGCAGCCAAGAGTGGGGGGAGAGCACCGGGGAGCTGTTTTTT. Translation: CASSQEWGESTGELFF.

This clonotype was seen only a few times. The rearrangement joins TRBV20-1 to TRBJ2-1; 7 bases match TRBD2. Germline assignment: CDR1 DFQATT and CDR2 SNEGSKA (reference sequence). CDR3 size: 14 residues. V was clipped by 4 bases and J by 2 bases; unmatched bases: 5. CDR3 loop: CSAIGGRPYNEQFF. The CDR3 coding sequence is TGCAGTGCTATCGGCGGGAGACCCTACAATGAGCAGTTCTTC.

Only a few counts were recorded for this clonotype. CDR3 residues: CASSLRLAPIYNEQFF. CDR3 nucleotides: TGTGCCAGCAGTTTGCGACTAGCGCCCATCTACAATGAGCAGTTCTTC. V and J are TRBV12-3 or TRBV12-4 and TRBJ2-1; 8 bases agree with TRBD2. V trimming: 3 bases; J trimming: 3 bases; junction bases outside the gene matches: 7. The CDR3 has 16 residues.

This rearrangement joins TRBV27 to TRBJ1-3, with D unclear. V lost 4 bases and J 4 bases, leaving 8 bases between the germline ends. CDR1 and CDR2 from the germline V gene are MNHEY and SMNVEV (reference sequence). The CDR3 has 13 residues. CDR3 loop: CASSSFRGNTIYF. As DNA, the CDR3 is TGTGCCAGCAGTTCTTTCAGGGGAAACACCATATATTTT.

In this sample, this clonotype turned up a few times. V is TRBV20-1 and J is TRBJ2-5; D ambiguous. Germline CDR1 and CDR2: DFQATT and SNEGSKA (reference sequence). V dropped 3 bases and J dropped 1 base, with 12 bases sitting between them. The CDR3 length is 14 residues. The CDR3 protein is CSASPSGSQETQYF. The CDR3 DNA sequence: TGCAGTGCTAGTCCCAGTGGGTCCCAAGAGACCCAGTACTTC.

This chain links TRBV6-2 or TRBV6-3 with TRBJ2-1; 10 bases are shared with TRBD2. CDR1 and CDR2 (germline): MNHEY, SVGEGT. The CDR3 has 15 residues. Germline trimming cut 7 bases from V and 9 bases from J; bases unmatched to any gene: 12. The CDR3 sequence is CASNLAGAPGLEQFF. The CDR3 DNA reads TGTGCCAGCAATCTAGCGGGAGCGCCGGGGCTTGAGCAGTTCTTC.

In DNA, the CDR3 is TGTGCCAGCAGTTACTTTGGCGTGAATCAGCCCCAGCATTTT. Protein sequence: CASSYFGVNQPQHF. This chain connects TRBV6-2 or TRBV6-3 to TRBJ1-5; D is unclear. Trimming took off 1 base at V and 4 bases at J, with 8 bases between the two ends. The CDR3 runs to 14 residues. Germline CDR1 is MNHEY and CDR2 is SVGEGT.

V usage is TRBV7-2 and J usage is TRBJ2-7, with D hard to call. This CDR3 region has 15 residues. Trimming removed 2 bases from V and 2 bases from J, with 13 bases in between. The V gene's germline CDR1 is SGHTA and CDR2 FQGNSA. The DNA of the CDR3 is TGTGCCAGCAGCTTAAGGTCACGGACCACCTACGAGCAGTACTTC. Protein product: CASSLRSRTTYEQYF. The variable domain in full, completed from reference TRBV7-2 and TRBJ2-7, reads GAGVSQSPSNKVTEKGKDVELRCDPISGHTALYWYRQSLGQGLEFLIYFQGNSAPDKSGLPSDRFSAERTGGSVSTLTIQRTQQEDSAVYLCASSLRSRTTYEQYFGPGTRLTVT.

V is TRBV6-2 or TRBV6-3 and J is TRBJ2-1; a possible D gene is TRBD2 (5 bases). Trimming shortened V by 4 bases and J by 2 bases, and 15 bases separated the two germline ends. CDR1 MNHEY and CDR2 SVGEGT come from the germline V gene. The length of the CDR3 is 16 residues. The CDR3 DNA follows: TGTGCCAGCAGTTCCCGGGTCACGAGGGCCTACAATGAGCAGTTCTTC. This encodes CASSSRVTRAYNEQFF.

This clonotype was picked up a small number of times. For the CDR3, the DNA is TGCAGCGTTGGTCGGAACGCCCAAGAGACCCAGTACTTC. This sequence encodes CSVGRNAQETQYF. V and J are TRBV29-1 and TRBJ2-5; D is undetermined. This CDR3 is 13 amino acids long. Trimming left V 4 bases short and J 1 base short, with 10 bases between. CDR1 SQVTM and CDR2 ANQGSEA come from the germline V gene.